Following are 27 T cell receptor beta chains from one sample sequenced in a study of T cell responses to AZD1222 COVID-19 vaccine. Method: immunoSEQ multiplex PCR; TCRdb's copy keeps in-frame clones and lacks some. The sample includes roughly 66,000 clones, around nine tenths of them seen just once. The source material was peripheral blood, sampled 28 days after the second dose of the MenACWY control vaccine. Receptors originate from an adult who received the MenACWY meningococcal vaccine as a control.

The genes are TRBV9 and TRBJ1-5; D might be TRBD1 (5 bases). Per the germline V gene, CDR1 is SGDLS and CDR2 is YYNGEE. This CDR3 has 15 residues. Trimming removed 3 bases at V and 3 bases at J, with 13 bases between. The CDR3, as DNA: TGTGCCAGCAGCGGGATAGGGGATAACAATCAGCCCCAGCATTTT. This encodes CASSGIGDNNQPQHF. The complete variable domain, with remaining parts taken from reference TRBV9 and TRBJ1-5, reads DSGVTQTPKHLITATGQRVTLRCSPRSGDLSVYWYQQSLDQGLQFLIQYYNGEERAKGNILERFSAQQFPDLHSELNLSSLELGDSALYFCASSGIGDNNQPQHFGDGTRLSIL.

This clone appeared a single time. The chain recombines TRBV14 with TRBJ2-4, with a weak D call TRBD2 (5 bases). CDR1 and CDR2 (germline): SGHDN, FVKESK. CDR3 length: 18 amino acids. Trimming cost V 5 bases and J 1 base, with 21 bases left between them. As DNA, the CDR3 is TGTGCCAGCAGCGTTGGAGCGCACCGTAGCGCGGCCAAAAACATTCAGTACTTC. Residues: CASSVGAHRSAAKNIQYF.

The rearrangement joins TRBV6-5 to TRBJ1-2; TRBD1 might be the D (5 bases). The CDR3 consists of 15 residues. Germline-derived CDR1 and CDR2 are MNHEY and SVGAGI. V lost 5 bases and J 7 bases, leaving 20 bases between the germline ends. The CDR3 sequence: CASSPAPAERGGYTF. The CDR3 nucleotides read TGTGCCAGCAGTCCCGCCCCCGCAGAGAGGGGTGGCTACACCTTC.

The J gene is TRBJ2-2, the V gene TRBV7-9; D uncertain. Trimming pared 5 bases from V and 5 bases from J, leaving 9 bases between. Germline-derived CDR1 and CDR2 are SEHNR and FQNEAQ (reference sequence). CDR3 length: 13 amino acids. Here the CDR3 DNA reads TGTGCCAGCAGCCCGGTCGGAACCGGGGAGCTGTTTTTT. It encodes CASSPVGTGELFF.

The rearrangement links TRBV24-1 to TRBJ2-7, with D perhaps TRBD1 (5 bases). V lost 5 bases and J lost 13, with 14 bases in between. The germline V gene encodes CDR1 KGHDR and CDR2 SFDVKD. The CDR3 totals 11 residues. The CDR3, as DNA: TGTGCCACCAGTGCCTCCCGGACACTTTACTTC. It yields the protein CATSASRTLYF.

The chain links TRBV10-1 to TRBJ2-7; 8 bases map to TRBD1. The germline V gene encodes CDR1 WNHNN and CDR2 SYGVQD (reference sequence). CDR3 length: 15 amino acids. V lost 6 bases, J lost 6 bases, and 13 bases stayed unmatched. CDR3 loop: CASSYHRGSLGEQYF. The CDR3 DNA reads as TGCGCCAGCAGCTACCACAGGGGGAGTTTGGGCGAGCAGTACTTC.

The CDR3 coding sequence is TGCGCCAGCAGTGCCGGAGGGGATGAAAGCGAAAAACTGTTTTTT. This translates into CASSAGGDESEKLFF. This chain joins TRBV10-1 and TRBJ1-4, with D possibly TRBD1 on 5 matching bases. This CDR3 is built from 15 residues. Trimming removed 4 bases from V and 8 bases from J, with 17 bases in between. Germline assignment: CDR1 WNHNN and CDR2 SYGVQD (reference sequence).

This rearrangement joins TRBV29-1 to TRBJ1-1; D ambiguous. Deletions cut 4 bases from V and 7 bases from J, with 10 bases between. The CDR3 loop spans 11 amino acids. Germline V gives CDR1 SQVTM, CDR2 ANQGSEA. The CDR3: CSVGVGGEAFF. Here the CDR3 DNA reads TGCAGCGTTGGGGTCGGAGGTGAAGCTTTCTTT. Supplemented by reference TRBV29-1 and TRBJ1-1, the full variable domain reads SAVISQKPSRDICQRGTSLTIQCQVDSQVTMMFWYRQQPGQSLTLIATANQGSEATYESGFVIDKFPISRPNLTFSTLTVSNMSPEDSSIYLCSVGVGGEAFFGQGTRLTVV.

In this sample, this clone turned up once. J is TRBJ1-1 and V is TRBV7-9, with D hard to call. This CDR3 comprises 15 residues. V lost 3 bases, J lost 1 base, and 12 bases lay in between. CDR1 is SEHNR and CDR2 is FQNEAQ in the germline V gene (reference sequence). CDR3 region: CASSFAATGNTEAFF. In DNA form, the CDR3 reads TGTGCCAGCAGCTTCGCAGCCACCGGGAACACTGAAGCTTTCTTT.

The CDR3 region is CASLQSSYNEQFF. CDR3 coding DNA: TGTGCCAGCTTGCAGTCCTCCTACAATGAGCAGTTCTTC. This chain connects TRBV28 to TRBJ2-1; D remains ambiguous. CDR1 is MDHEN and CDR2 is SYDVKM in the germline V gene. The CDR3 spans 13 residues. V was shortened by 8 bases and J by 0 bases, with 8 bases between the two germline ends.

The chain recombines TRBV5-4 with TRBJ2-1; D is unclear. Germline V gene data show CDR1 as SGHNT and CDR2 as YYREEE (reference sequence). V lost 0 bases and J 4 bases, leaving 5 bases between the germline ends. The CDR3 covers 13 residues. CDR3: CASSLDAYNEQFF. The CDR3 DNA follows: TGTGCCAGCAGCTTGGACGCGTACAATGAGCAGTTCTTC. The full variable domain, completed using reference TRBV5-4 and TRBJ2-1, is ETGVTQSPTHLIKTRGQQVTLRCSSQSGHNTVSWYQQALGQGPQFIFQYYREEENGRGNFPPRFSGLQFPNYSSELNVNALELDDSALYLCASSLDAYNEQFFGPGTRLTVL.

J is TRBJ1-2 and V is TRBV7-2; possible D gene TRBD1, 5 bases. Trimming cost V 3 bases and J 3 bases, with 11 bases left between them. This CDR3 spans 14 amino acids. CDR1 SGHTA and CDR2 FQGNSA come from the germline V gene. CDR3 sequence reads: CASSFRGLDYGYTF. The CDR3 DNA reads as TGTGCCAGCAGCTTTCGGGGGTTAGACTATGGCTACACCTTC.

The chain combines TRBV6-2 or TRBV6-3 with TRBJ1-2; D call uncertain. Deletions cut 0 bases from V and 6 bases from J, with 5 bases between. The CDR3 covers 12 residues. Germline CDR1 MNHEY, CDR2 SVGEGT. The DNA of the CDR3 is TGTGCCAGCAGTTACTCGACAAATGGCTACACCTTC. Protein: CASSYSTNGYTF.

The DNA for the CDR3 is TGTGCCAGCAGCTTTCGAGTGTGGGGGGGATCCTACAATGAGCAGTTCTTC. Protein sequence: CASSFRVWGGSYNEQFF. The rearrangement joins TRBV7-2 to TRBJ2-1, with TRBD2 identical over 7 bases. Trimming at V came to 3 bases and at J to 1 base, leaving 9 bases not matched to a gene. The CDR3 contains 17 residues. Germline V gene data show CDR1 as SGHTA and CDR2 as FQGNSA.

This rearrangement joins TRBV5-1 to TRBJ2-1; a possible D gene is TRBD1 (6 bases). Trimming removed 0 bases from V and 8 bases from J, with 12 bases in between. This CDR3 has 14 amino acids. The germline V gene encodes CDR1 SGHRS and CDR2 YFSETQ. CDR3 sequence (DNA): TGCGCCAGCAGCTTGGACAGGGAAAAAGATGAGCAGTTCTTC. Protein sequence: CASSLDREKDEQFF.

This clone showed up just once. The chain joins TRBV29-1 to TRBJ2-3; possibly TRBD2 for D (6 bases). The CDR3 loop spans 13 amino acids. V lost 7 bases, J lost 2 bases, and 13 bases lay in between. Germline V gives CDR1 SQVTM, CDR2 ANQGSEA. The CDR3 loop reads CSASRDSTDTQYF. DNA of the CDR3: TGCAGCGCATCGAGGGACTCCACAGATACGCAGTATTTT.

The chain has TRBV19 and TRBJ2-3; no clear D gene. Trimming stripped 5 bases from V and 6 bases from J, with 15 bases between. The CDR3 is 14 residues long. Germline CDR1 and CDR2: LNHDA and SQIVND (reference sequence). The DNA of the CDR3 is TGTGCCAGTAGTGGCTCTAGGTTGAGGGATACGCAGTATTTT. It yields the protein CASSGSRLRDTQYF.

The gene calls are TRBV28 and TRBJ1-1; no reliable D call. CDR1 is MDHEN and CDR2 is SYDVKM in the germline V gene. CDR3 size: 14 residues. V dropped 5 bases and J dropped 8 bases, with 18 bases sitting between them. In DNA, the CDR3 is TGTGCCAGCAGTCTACCCGGGCCCCACAGCGAAGCTTTCTTT. Protein: CASSLPGPHSEAFF. Filled out from reference TRBV28 and TRBJ1-1, the complete variable domain reads DVKVTQSSRYLVKRTGEKVFLECVQDMDHENMFWYRQDPGLGLRLIYFSYDVKMKEKGDIPEGYSVSREKKERFSLILESASTNQTSMYLCASSLPGPHSEAFFGQGTRLTVV.

The chain combines TRBV6-5 with TRBJ2-3; D possibly uses TRBD1 or TRBD2 (5 bases each). Trimming removed 8 bases from V and 0 bases from J, with 9 bases in between. CDR1 and CDR2 (germline): MNHEY, SVGAGI. The CDR3 contains 13 residues. CDR3 sequence (DNA): TGTGCCAGCCGGGACGGAAGCACAGATACGCAGTATTTT. Protein product: CASRDGSTDTQYF.

This chain connects TRBV4-1 to TRBJ1-6, with D hard to call. Per germline, CDR1 MGHRA and CDR2 YSYEKL. V lost 0 bases and J lost 1, with 10 bases in between. CDR3 length: 17 amino acids. CDR3 in DNA: TGCGCCAGCAGCCAAGATCCGGGTGGTTCCTATAATTCACCCCTCCACTTT. Translation gives CASSQDPGGSYNSPLHF.

J is TRBJ2-1 and V is TRBV4-3; TRBD1 might be the D (5 bases). Germline values: CDR1 LGHNA, CDR2 YSLEER. This CDR3 is built from 15 residues. Trimming removed 0 bases from V and 4 bases from J, with 10 bases in between. The CDR3 here is CASSQDKGIYNEQFF. The DNA of the CDR3 is TGCGCCAGCAGCCAAGATAAGGGGATTTACAATGAGCAGTTCTTC.

The genes are TRBV29-1 and TRBJ1-3, with 8 nucleotides matching TRBD1. The CDR3 has 15 amino acids. The trim removed 6 bases at V and 0 bases at J, leaving 7 bases unmatched. Germline CDR1 is SQVTM and CDR2 is ANQGSEA. As DNA, the CDR3 is TGCAGCGTGGCCTTTGGACAGGGCTCTGGAAACACCATATATTTT. The encoded protein is CSVAFGQGSGNTIYF. The entire variable domain, with the rest obtained from reference TRBV29-1 and TRBJ1-3, is as follows: SAVISQKPSRDICQRGTSLTIQCQVDSQVTMMFWYRQQPGQSLTLIATANQGSEATYESGFVIDKFPISRPNLTFSTLTVSNMSPEDSSIYLCSVAFGQGSGNTIYFGEGSWLTVV.

In regard to this clone: Since the CDR3 does not end with the conserved phenylalanine or tryptophan, this likely comes from a read error. Because the CDR3's place on the DNA is in doubt, the DNA is left out and the CDR3 is given as listed by TCRdb. V gene TRBV11-2 combines with J gene TRBJ2-7; TRBD2 is the table's D call, not checked against the DNA. From its first to its last residue, the CDR3 has 13 amino acids. The germline CDR1 and CDR2 sequences are SGHAT and FQNNGV. The CDR3 region is CASSLGPELAAAL.

The chain combines TRBV2 with TRBJ1-1; no clear D. Trimming left V 5 bases short and J 0 bases short, with 7 bases between. Germline CDR1 SNHLY, CDR2 FYNNEI. This CDR3 is 13 amino acids long. CDR3 sequence (DNA): TGTGCCAGCAGTAAGCAGGTGAACACTGAAGCTTTCTTT. Amino acid sequence: CASSKQVNTEAFF.

V is TRBV28 and J is TRBJ1-5; TRBD1 matches 7 bases. Germline V gene sequence: CDR1 MDHEN, CDR2 SYDVKM. V lost 4 bases and J lost 5; bases outside the gene matches: 17. The length of the CDR3 is 18 residues. The CDR3 reads CASSSPWTGGIGYQPQHF. In DNA form, the CDR3 reads TGTGCCAGCAGTTCCCCCTGGACAGGTGGAATCGGATATCAGCCCCAGCATTTT.

CDR3 in DNA: TGCGCCAGCAGTCCCGAGAACACCGGGGAGCTGTTTTTT. Its protein is CASSPENTGELFF. J is TRBJ2-2 and V is TRBV10-2, with D unresolved. The germline V gene has CDR1 WSHSY and CDR2 SAAADI. CDR3 length: 13 residues. The V end lost 5 bases, the J end lost 1 base, and 5 bases lay between the germline ends.

This chain joins TRBV29-1 and TRBJ2-1; 7 bases line up with TRBD1. CDR1 SQVTM and CDR2 ANQGSEA come from the germline V gene. Germline trimming cut 6 bases from V and 7 bases from J; bases unmatched to any gene: 9. There are 13 residues in the CDR3. The CDR3: CSVANRGWNEQFF. DNA for the CDR3: TGCAGCGTAGCTAACAGGGGTTGGAATGAGCAGTTCTTC.